These 23 T cell receptor beta chains were all obtained from the same sample, sequenced in a study of control samples from healthy donors and cancer patients (dated by TCRdb to the early 2020s). The method was the immunoSEQ multiplex PCR assay. TCRdb holds this immuneACCESS table with in-frame rearrangements only. Some clones are missing; in checked studies, unresolved V genes explain under half, and the rest has no known cause. Recorded for this sample are approximately 70,000 clones; roughly nine tenths of them occurred a single time. The ten largest clones take up just under 4% of the sample. The sequenced sample consisted of blood. The source is a woman in her forties or fifties in good health.

This chain uses TRBV2 with TRBJ1-1; D is perhaps TRBD1 (5 bases). The CDR3 has 14 residues. Germline V gene lookup returns CDR1 SNHLY and CDR2 FYNNEI. The germline V and J ends were trimmed by 0 bases and 6 bases, with 11 bases remaining between them. The CDR3 coding sequence is TGTGCCAGCAGTGAAGCCGGTTTGGGGGCTGAAGCTTTCTTT. This encodes CASSEAGLGAEAFF.

The J gene is TRBJ1-2, the V gene TRBV5-1; 9 bases match TRBD1. This CDR3 is 15 amino acids long. The ends lost 4 bases at V and 2 bases at J; junction bases unmatched: 6. Germline values: CDR1 SGHRS, CDR2 YFSETQ. The CDR3 is CASSGGQGLNYGYTF. The CDR3 nucleotides are TGCGCCAGCAGCGGCGGACAGGGGCTGAACTATGGCTACACCTTC.

On this clone itself: One junction end disagrees with the germline gene, perhaps due to a read error. The chain is built from TRBV30 and TRBJ1-4; D is ambiguous. The germline CDR1 and CDR2 sequences are GTSNPN and SVGIG (reference sequence). The CDR3 has 12 residues. The chain's CDR3 is CTWQAPNEKLFF. The CDR3 DNA is TGTACCTGGCAAGCGCCTAATGAAAAACTGTTTTTT.

Worth noting for this clone: Additional DNA sequences in this sample encode the identical CDR3. The chain recombines TRBV9 with TRBJ2-3; no clear D. This CDR3 has 13 amino acids. Germline V gives CDR1 SGDLS, CDR2 YYNGEE. Deletions cut 1 base from V and 1 base from J, with 4 bases between. CDR3 amino acids: CASSVQGTDTQYF. The CDR3 DNA follows: TGTGCCAGCAGCGTACAGGGCACAGATACGCAGTATTTT.

In this sample, this clone turned up once. The chain is built from TRBV4-2 and TRBJ2-3; TRBD1 agrees at 9 bases. The CDR3 has 15 amino acids. The germline CDR1 and CDR2 sequences are LGHNA and YNFKEQ. V dropped 1 base and J dropped 4; count of bases not matched to a gene: 3. CDR3 sequence reads: CASSQGGTGSDTQYF. The CDR3 DNA follows: TGTGCCAGCAGCCAAGGAGGGACAGGGTCAGATACGCAGTATTTT.

The gene calls are TRBV9 and TRBJ2-1; D gene uncertain. Germline CDR1 SGDLS, CDR2 YYNGEE. Deletions cut 0 bases from V and 4 bases from J, with 11 bases between. The CDR3 spans 15 residues. CDR3 region: CASSVGRAAYNEQFF. The CDR3 DNA reads TGTGCCAGCAGCGTAGGCCGGGCTGCTTACAATGAGCAGTTCTTC.

This clone has more than one count but fewer than ten. The chain carries TRBV7-9 and TRBJ2-2, with D possibly matching TRBD1 (5 bases). The germline CDR1 and CDR2 sequences are SEHNR and FQNEAQ (reference sequence). CDR3 length: 14 residues. V shed 4 bases and J shed 2 bases, with 8 bases lying between them. CDR3 DNA: TGTGCCAGCAGCTCCACAGGCAACACCGGGGAGCTGTTTTTT. Protein product: CASSSTGNTGELFF. Full variable domain (remainder filled in from reference TRBV7-9 and TRBJ2-2): DTGVSQNPRHKITKRGQNVTFRCDPISEHNRLYWYRQTLGQGPEFLTYFQNEAQLEKSRLLSDRFSAERPKGSFSTLEIQRTEQGDSAMYLCASSSTGNTGELFFGEGSRLTVL.

The chain couples TRBV5-6 to TRBJ1-1; D perhaps matches TRBD1 (5 bases). The V gene lost 4 bases and the J gene lost 0 bases, with 10 bases spanning the gap. The V gene's germline CDR1 is SGHDT and CDR2 YYEEEE. There are 14 residues in the CDR3. CDR3 sequence reads: CASSPGFMNTEAFF. CDR3 DNA: TGTGCCAGCAGCCCAGGGTTTATGAACACTGAAGCTTTCTTT.

This clone turned up a few times. The chain is built from TRBV19 and TRBJ1-1; D is ambiguous. V was shortened by 2 bases and J by 0 bases, with 7 bases between the two germline ends. The CDR3 runs to 14 residues. Germline-derived CDR1 and CDR2 are LNHDA and SQIVND (reference sequence). The CDR3 sequence: CASSIQVMNTEAFF. The DNA for the CDR3 is TGTGCCAGTAGTATACAGGTTATGAACACTGAAGCTTTCTTT.

The J gene is TRBJ1-1, the V gene TRBV29-1; 7 bases align to TRBD1. The CDR3 sequence is 13 residues long. Trimming took 7 bases from V and 1 from J; bases not matched to a gene: 6. Germline V gene data show CDR1 as SQVTM and CDR2 as ANQGSEA. The CDR3 nucleotides are TGCAGCGGGGTGGGGACAGAGAACACTGAAGCTTTCTTT. This codes for CSGVGTENTEAFF.

This clone was picked up one time. The rearrangement joins TRBV19 to TRBJ2-6, with D hard to call. Germline lookup yields CDR1 LNHDA and CDR2 SQIVND (reference sequence). The CDR3 extends over 14 amino acids. Between the trimmed V and J ends, which lost 5 bases and 4 bases, there was a span of 9 bases. The CDR3 here is CASSWRSGANVLTF. For the CDR3, the DNA is TGTGCCAGTAGTTGGCGGTCAGGGGCCAACGTCCTGACTTTC.

The rearrangement joins TRBV5-6 to TRBJ1-5; 9 nucleotides match TRBD1. V dropped 2 bases and J dropped 4; count of bases not matched to a gene: 4. This CDR3 contains 15 residues. Germline loops: CDR1 SGHDT, CDR2 YYEEEE. CDR3 amino acids: CASSFYGTGNQPQHF. The DNA for the CDR3 is TGTGCCAGCAGCTTCTACGGGACAGGGAATCAGCCCCAGCATTTT.

Of note for this clone: Sequence at one end of the junction differs from germline and may be a read error. Other DNA sequences in this specimen translate into the identical CDR3. The rearrangement joins TRBV7-8 to TRBJ2-1; 9 nucleotides align to TRBD1. This CDR3 has 15 amino acids. Germline-derived CDR1 and CDR2 are SGHVS and FQNEAQ. CDR3 region: CASSRGTGSYNEQFF. CDR3 DNA sequence: TGCGCCAGCAGCCGCGGGACAGGGAGTTACAATGAGCAGTTCTTC.

The chain couples TRBV3-1 (or the pseudogene TRBV3-2) to TRBJ2-3; perhaps TRBD2 as D (6 bases). The germline gives CDR1 LGHDT, CDR2 YNNKEL (reference sequence). The CDR3 runs 15 residues. Trimming removed 3 bases from V and 6 bases from J, with 16 bases in between. CDR3 DNA sequence: TGTGCCAGCAGCCAGGGGAGGACTGGACGGGATACGCAGTATTTT. This sequence encodes CASSQGRTGRDTQYF.

This clone has only one observation. The genes are TRBV7-3 and TRBJ2-5; no reliable D call. Deletions cut 5 bases from V and 1 base from J, with 17 bases between. There are 16 residues in the CDR3. Germline CDR1 is SGHTA and CDR2 is FQGTGA. CDR3 bases: TGTGCCAGCAGCCCCGGGCTTGGTGTCTTCCAAGAGACCCAGTACTTC. This translates into CASSPGLGVFQETQYF. Looking up the rest from reference TRBV7-3 and TRBJ2-5 gives the full variable domain: GAGVSQTPSNKVTEKGKYVELRCDPISGHTALYWYRQSLGQGPEFLIYFQGTGAADDSGLPNDRFFAVRPEGSVSTLKIQRTERGDSAVYLCASSPGLGVFQETQYFGPGTRLLVL.

This chain uses TRBV2 with TRBJ1-4; 7 positions match TRBD1. Trimming cost V 6 bases and J 0 bases; bases outside gene matches: 4. CDR1 and CDR2 (germline): SNHLY, FYNNEI. This CDR3 has 15 amino acids. The CDR3 spells CASRRQGSTNEKLFF. CDR3 bases: TGTGCCAGCAGGAGACAGGGCTCAACTAATGAAAAACTGTTTTTT.

The rearrangement links TRBV28 to TRBJ2-1; 12 bases map to TRBD2. V dropped 6 bases and J dropped 6; count of bases not matched to a gene: 3. The CDR3 has 14 residues. CDR1 and CDR2 from the germline V gene are MDHEN and SYDVKM. CDR3 sequence: CASRGLAGINEQFF. In nucleotides, the CDR3 is TGTGCCAGCAGAGGACTAGCGGGGATCAATGAGCAGTTCTTC.

The chain combines TRBV6-5 with TRBJ1-2; a possible D gene is TRBD1 (6 bases). Per germline, CDR1 MNHEY and CDR2 SVGAGI. Between the trimmed V and J ends, which lost 5 bases and 5 bases, there was a span of 12 bases. The CDR3 has 13 residues. CDR3 residues: CASSRGADYGYTF. The CDR3 DNA follows: TGTGCCAGCAGTCGGGGGGCGGATTATGGCTACACCTTC.

The rearrangement joins TRBV4-2 to TRBJ2-4, with D perhaps TRBD1 (5 bases). Trimming cost V 1 base and J 4 bases, with 14 bases left between them. CDR3 length equals 16 residues. Germline values: CDR1 LGHNA, CDR2 YNFKEQ. CDR3 bases: TGTGCCAGCAGCCAAGTTGGGTGGACACTTAAAAACATTCAGTACTTC. Protein product: CASSQVGWTLKNIQYF.

The chain employs TRBV3-1 (or the pseudogene TRBV3-2) and TRBJ2-3; possibly TRBD2 for D (6 bases). CDR3 size: 15 residues. The germline CDR1 and CDR2 sequences are LGHDT and YNNKEL (reference sequence). Between the trimmed V and J ends, which lost 6 bases and 0 bases, there was a span of 13 bases. CDR3 in amino acids: CASSRSGYSTDTQYF. The CDR3 DNA reads TGTGCCAGCAGTCGAAGCGGGTATAGCACAGATACGCAGTATTTT.

The chain links TRBV6-1 to TRBJ1-5; D is unresolved. The CDR3 covers 15 residues. V dropped 2 bases and J dropped 0 bases, with 8 bases sitting between them. The germline CDR1 and CDR2 sequences are MNHNS and SASEGT. CDR3 residues: CASSEFSNSNQPQHF. CDR3 DNA sequence: TGTGCCAGCAGTGAATTCTCGAATAGCAATCAGCCCCAGCATTTT.

The rearrangement joins TRBV27 to TRBJ2-1; TRBD2 matches at 9 bases. Germline V gene sequence: CDR1 MNHEY, CDR2 SMNVEV (reference sequence). The CDR3 totals 13 residues. The ends lost 3 bases at V and 12 bases at J; junction bases unmatched: 6. CDR3 sequence reads: CASSLRTREGQFF. The CDR3 region has the DNA TGTGCCAGCAGTTTGCGAACGCGGGAGGGGCAGTTCTTC.

The rearrangement uses TRBV5-1 and TRBJ1-3; 8 bases agree with TRBD1. Germline CDR1 SGHRS, CDR2 YFSETQ. V lost 9 bases and J lost 1; bases outside the gene matches: 9. The CDR3 consists of 15 residues. CDR3 loop: CATVGRGLSGNTIYF. As DNA, the CDR3 is TGCGCCACAGTGGGCAGGGGGCTTTCTGGAAACACCATATATTTT.